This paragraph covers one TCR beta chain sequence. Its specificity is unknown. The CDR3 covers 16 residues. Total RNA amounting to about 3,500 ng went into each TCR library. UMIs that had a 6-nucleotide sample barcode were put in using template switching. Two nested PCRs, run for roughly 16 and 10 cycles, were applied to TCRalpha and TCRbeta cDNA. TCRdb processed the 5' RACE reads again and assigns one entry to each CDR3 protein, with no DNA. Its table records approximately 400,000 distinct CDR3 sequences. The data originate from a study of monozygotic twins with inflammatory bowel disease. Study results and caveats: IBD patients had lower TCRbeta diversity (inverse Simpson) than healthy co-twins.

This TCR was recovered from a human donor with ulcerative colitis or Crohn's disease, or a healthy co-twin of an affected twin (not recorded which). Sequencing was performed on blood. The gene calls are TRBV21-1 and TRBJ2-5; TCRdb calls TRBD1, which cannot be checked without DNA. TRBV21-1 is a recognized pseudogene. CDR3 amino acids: CASSKVVPPAKETQYF.